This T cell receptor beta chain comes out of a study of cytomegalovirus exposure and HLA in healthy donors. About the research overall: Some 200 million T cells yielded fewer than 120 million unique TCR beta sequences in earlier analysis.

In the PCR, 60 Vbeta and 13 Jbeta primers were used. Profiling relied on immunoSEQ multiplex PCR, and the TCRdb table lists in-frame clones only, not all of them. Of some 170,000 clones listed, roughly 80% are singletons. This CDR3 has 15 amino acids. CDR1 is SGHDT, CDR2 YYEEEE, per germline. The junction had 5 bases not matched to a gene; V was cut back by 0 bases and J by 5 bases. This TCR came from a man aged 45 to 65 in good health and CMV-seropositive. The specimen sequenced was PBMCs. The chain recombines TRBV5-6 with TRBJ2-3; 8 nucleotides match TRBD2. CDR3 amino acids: CASSLGGGPGDTQYF. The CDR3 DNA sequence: TGTGCCAGCAGCTTGGGCGGGGGGCCGGGAGATACGCAGTATTTT.